This T cell receptor beta chain appears in the sequencing data of a study of blood T cell repertoires in COVID-19. Background on the study: The origin of the acute and convalescent COVID-19 samples was the United States, Italy and Spain.

Seattle's enrolled individuals joined amid active infection and were then monitored longitudinally. Germline V gene lookup returns CDR1 LNHDA and CDR2 SQIVND (reference sequence). V was shortened by 4 bases and J by 11 bases, with 12 bases between the two germline ends. The CDR3 is 13 residues long. Repertoires were generated with immunoSEQ multiplex PCR, while TCRdb's copy carries only in-frame clones and drops some. There are around 80,000 clones in the sample; roughly 85% occur only once, and around 9.6% lies in the top ten. The TCR sequence derives from a man aged 45-60 years with COVID-19, enrolled during active disease. Sequenced sample: peripheral blood. This sequence joins TRBV19 and TRBJ1-6, with D maybe TRBD1 (5 bases). The CDR3 is CASSNGAGPPLHF. The CDR3 nucleotides read TGTGCCAGTAGTAATGGGGCAGGGCCACCCCTCCACTTT.